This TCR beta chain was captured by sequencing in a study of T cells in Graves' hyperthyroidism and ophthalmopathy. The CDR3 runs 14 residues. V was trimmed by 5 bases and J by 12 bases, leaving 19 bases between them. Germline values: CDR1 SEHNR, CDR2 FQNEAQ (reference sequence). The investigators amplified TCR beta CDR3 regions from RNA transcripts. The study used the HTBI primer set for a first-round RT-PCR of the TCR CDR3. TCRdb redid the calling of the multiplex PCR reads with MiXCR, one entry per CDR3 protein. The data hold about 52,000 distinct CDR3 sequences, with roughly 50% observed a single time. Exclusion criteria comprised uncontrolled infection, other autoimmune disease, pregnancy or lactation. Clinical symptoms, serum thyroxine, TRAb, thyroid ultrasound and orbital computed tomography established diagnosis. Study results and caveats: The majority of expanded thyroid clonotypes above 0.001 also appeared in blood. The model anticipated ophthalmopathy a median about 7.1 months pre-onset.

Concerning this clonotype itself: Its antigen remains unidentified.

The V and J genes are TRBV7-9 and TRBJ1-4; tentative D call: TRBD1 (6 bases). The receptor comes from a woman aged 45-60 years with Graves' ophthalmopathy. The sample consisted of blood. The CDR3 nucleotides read TGTGCCAGCAGCGTACAGGGAAGGCAACAACAACTGTTTTTT. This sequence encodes CASSVQGRQQQLFF.